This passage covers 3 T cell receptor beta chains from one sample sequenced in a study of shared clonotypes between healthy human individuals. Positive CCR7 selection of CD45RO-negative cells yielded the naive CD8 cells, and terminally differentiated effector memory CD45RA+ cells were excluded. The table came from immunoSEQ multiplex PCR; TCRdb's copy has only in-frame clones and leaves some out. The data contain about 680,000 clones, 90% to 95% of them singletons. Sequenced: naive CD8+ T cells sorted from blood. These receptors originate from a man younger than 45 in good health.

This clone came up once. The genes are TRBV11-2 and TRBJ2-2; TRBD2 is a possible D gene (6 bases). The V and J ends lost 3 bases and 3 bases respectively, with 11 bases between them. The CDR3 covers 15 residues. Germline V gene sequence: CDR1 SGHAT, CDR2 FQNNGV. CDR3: CASSFVRGYTGELFF. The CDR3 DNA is TGTGCCAGCAGCTTCGTGCGGGGATACACCGGGGAGCTGTTTTTT.

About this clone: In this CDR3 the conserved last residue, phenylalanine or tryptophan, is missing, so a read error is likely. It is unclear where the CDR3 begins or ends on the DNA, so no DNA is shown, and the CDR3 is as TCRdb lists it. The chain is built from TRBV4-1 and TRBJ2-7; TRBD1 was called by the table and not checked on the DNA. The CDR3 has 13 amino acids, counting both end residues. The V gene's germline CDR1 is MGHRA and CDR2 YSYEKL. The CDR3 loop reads CASSLRTGGPYTI.

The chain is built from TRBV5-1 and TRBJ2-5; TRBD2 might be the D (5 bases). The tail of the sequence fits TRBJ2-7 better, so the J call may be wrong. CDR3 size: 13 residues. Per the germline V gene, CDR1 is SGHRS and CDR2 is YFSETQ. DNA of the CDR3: TGCGCCAGCAACCCGTCGTCGGGGTACGAGCAGTACTTC. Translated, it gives CASNPSSGYEQYF.